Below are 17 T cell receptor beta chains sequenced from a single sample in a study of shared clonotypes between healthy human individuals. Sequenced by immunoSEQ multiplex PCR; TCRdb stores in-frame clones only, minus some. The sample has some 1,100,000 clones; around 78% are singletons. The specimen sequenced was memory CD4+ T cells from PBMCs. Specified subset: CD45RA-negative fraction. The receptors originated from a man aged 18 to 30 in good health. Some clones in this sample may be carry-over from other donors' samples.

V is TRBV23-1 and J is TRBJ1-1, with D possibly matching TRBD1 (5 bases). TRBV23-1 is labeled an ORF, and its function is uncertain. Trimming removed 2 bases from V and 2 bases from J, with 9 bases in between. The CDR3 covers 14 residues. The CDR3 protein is CASSQHGGNTEAFF. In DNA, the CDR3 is TGCGCCAGCAGTCAACACGGGGGAAACACTGAAGCTTTCTTT.

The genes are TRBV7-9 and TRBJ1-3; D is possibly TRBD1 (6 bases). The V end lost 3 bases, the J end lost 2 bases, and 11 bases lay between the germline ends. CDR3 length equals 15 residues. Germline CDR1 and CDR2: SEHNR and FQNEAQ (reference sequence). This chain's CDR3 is CASSLVQGAGNTIYF. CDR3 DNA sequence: TGTGCCAGCAGCTTGGTACAGGGTGCTGGAAACACCATATATTTT.

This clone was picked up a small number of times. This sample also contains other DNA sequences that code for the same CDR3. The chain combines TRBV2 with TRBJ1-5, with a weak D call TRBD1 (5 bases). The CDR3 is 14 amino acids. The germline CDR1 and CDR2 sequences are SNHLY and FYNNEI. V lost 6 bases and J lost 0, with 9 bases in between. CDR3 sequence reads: CASRGDYSNQPQHF. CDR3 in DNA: TGTGCCAGCAGGGGGGATTATAGCAATCAGCCCCAGCATTTT.

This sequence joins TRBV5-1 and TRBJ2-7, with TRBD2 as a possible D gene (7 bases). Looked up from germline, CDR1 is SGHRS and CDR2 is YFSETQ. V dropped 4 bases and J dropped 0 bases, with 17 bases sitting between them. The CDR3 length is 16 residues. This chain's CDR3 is CASSPGGGGSSYEQYF. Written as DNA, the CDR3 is TGCGCCAGCAGCCCGGGGGGCGGAGGAAGCTCCTACGAGCAGTACTTC.

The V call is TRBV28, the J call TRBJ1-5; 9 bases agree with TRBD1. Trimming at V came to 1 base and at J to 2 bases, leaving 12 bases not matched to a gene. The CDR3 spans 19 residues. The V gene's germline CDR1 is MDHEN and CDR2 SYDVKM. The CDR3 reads CASSLFWVGDRDRNQPQHF. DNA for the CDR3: TGTGCCAGCAGTTTATTTTGGGTAGGGGACAGGGATCGCAATCAGCCCCAGCATTTT.

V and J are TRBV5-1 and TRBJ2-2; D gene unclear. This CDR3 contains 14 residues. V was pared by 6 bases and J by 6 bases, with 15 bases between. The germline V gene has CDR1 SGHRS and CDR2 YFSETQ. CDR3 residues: CASTFLGSSGELFF. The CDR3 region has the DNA TGCGCCAGCACCTTTCTTGGCTCTTCCGGGGAGCTGTTTTTT.

The CDR3 region has the DNA TGTGCCAGCAGGGGGACAGGCCCGTTTCAAGAGACCCAGTACTTC. This encodes CASRGTGPFQETQYF. The rearrangement links TRBV28 to TRBJ2-5, with 8 positions matching TRBD1. The CDR3 is 15 amino acids. Germline loops: CDR1 MDHEN, CDR2 SYDVKM. Germline trimming cut 6 bases from V and 2 bases from J; bases unmatched to any gene: 8.

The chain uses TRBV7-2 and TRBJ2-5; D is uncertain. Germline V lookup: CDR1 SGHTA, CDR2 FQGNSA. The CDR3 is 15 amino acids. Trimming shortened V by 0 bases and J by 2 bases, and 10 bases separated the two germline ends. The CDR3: CASSLAGWQQETQYF. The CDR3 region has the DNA TGTGCCAGCAGCTTAGCGGGGTGGCAGCAAGAGACCCAGTACTTC.

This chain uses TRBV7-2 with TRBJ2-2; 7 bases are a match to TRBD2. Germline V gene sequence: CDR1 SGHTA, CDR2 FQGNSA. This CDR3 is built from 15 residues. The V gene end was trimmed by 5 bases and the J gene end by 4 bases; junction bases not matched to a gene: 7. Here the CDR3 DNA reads TGTGCCAGCAGCCCAACTAGCGCCCTCACCGGGGAGCTGTTTTTT. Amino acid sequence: CASSPTSALTGELFF.

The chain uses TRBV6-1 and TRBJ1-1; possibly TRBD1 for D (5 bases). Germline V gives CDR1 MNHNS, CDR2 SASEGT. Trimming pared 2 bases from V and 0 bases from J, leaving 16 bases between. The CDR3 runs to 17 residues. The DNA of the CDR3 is TGTGCCAGCAGTGAAAGGGCCTCCTGGGGGATGAACACTGAAGCTTTCTTT. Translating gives CASSERASWGMNTEAFF.

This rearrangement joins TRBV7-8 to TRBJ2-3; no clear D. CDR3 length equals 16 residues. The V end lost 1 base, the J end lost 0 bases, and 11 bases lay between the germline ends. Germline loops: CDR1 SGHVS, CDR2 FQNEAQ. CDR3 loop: CASSLERAASTDTQYF. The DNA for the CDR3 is TGTGCCAGCAGCTTAGAACGGGCGGCTAGCACAGATACGCAGTATTTT.

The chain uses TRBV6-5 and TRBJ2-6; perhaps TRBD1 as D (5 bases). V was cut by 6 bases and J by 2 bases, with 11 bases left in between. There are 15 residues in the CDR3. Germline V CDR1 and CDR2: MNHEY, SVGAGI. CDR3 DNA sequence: TGTGCCAGCAGGTCGACAGAAGCTGGGGCCAACGTCCTGACTTTC. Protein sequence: CASRSTEAGANVLTF.

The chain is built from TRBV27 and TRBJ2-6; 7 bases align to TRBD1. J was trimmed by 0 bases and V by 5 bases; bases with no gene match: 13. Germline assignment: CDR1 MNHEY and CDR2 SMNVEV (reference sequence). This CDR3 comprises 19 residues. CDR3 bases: TGTGCCAGCAGTGAACTACAGGGGCGGTGGACCTCTGGGGCCAACGTCCTGACTTTC. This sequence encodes CASSELQGRWTSGANVLTF.

The CDR3 loop reads CASSTSGRGETQYF. CDR3 in DNA: TGTGCCAGCAGCACTAGCGGGAGGGGGGAGACCCAGTACTTC. This chain connects TRBV9 to TRBJ2-5; 13 positions match TRBD2. Germline CDR1 reads SGDLS; CDR2 reads YYNGEE. The CDR3 sequence is 14 residues long. V trimming: 4 bases; J trimming: 5 bases; junction bases outside the gene matches: 2.

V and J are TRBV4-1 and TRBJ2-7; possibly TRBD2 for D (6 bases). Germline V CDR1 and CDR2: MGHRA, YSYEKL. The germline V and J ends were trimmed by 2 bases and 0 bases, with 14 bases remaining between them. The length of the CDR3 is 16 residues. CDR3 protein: CASSQKSSGSSYEQYF. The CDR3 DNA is TGCGCCAGCAGCCAAAAAAGTAGCGGAAGCTCCTACGAGCAGTACTTC.

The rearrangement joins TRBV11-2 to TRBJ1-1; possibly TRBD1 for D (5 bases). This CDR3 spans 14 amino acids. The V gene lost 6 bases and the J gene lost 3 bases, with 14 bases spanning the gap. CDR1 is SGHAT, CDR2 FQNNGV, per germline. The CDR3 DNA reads TGTGCCAGCAGTTTAACACGAGGGGACACTGAAGCTTTCTTT. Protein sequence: CASSLTRGDTEAFF.

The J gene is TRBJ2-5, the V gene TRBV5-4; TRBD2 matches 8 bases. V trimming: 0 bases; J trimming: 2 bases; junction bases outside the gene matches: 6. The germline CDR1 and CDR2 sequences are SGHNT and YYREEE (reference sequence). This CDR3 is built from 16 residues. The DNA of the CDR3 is TGTGCCAGCAGCTTGGGCGCCGGGAGGGCACAAGAGACCCAGTACTTC. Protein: CASSLGAGRAQETQYF.